These 21 T cell receptor beta chains were sequenced from one sample in a study of cytomegalovirus exposure and HLA in healthy donors. Primers included in the PCR were 60 Vbeta and 13 Jbeta primers. Data came from immunoSEQ multiplex PCR; TCRdb stores just in-frame clones and leaves some out. The sample records about 86,000 clones, roughly 72% being singletons. Sequenced material: PBMCs. These receptors originate from a woman in her forties or fifties in good health and CMV-seropositive.

This clone has just a few counts. The genes are TRBV4-1 and TRBJ1-2; D ambiguous. Looked up from germline, CDR1 is MGHRA and CDR2 is YSYEKL. V lost 1 base and J 5 bases, leaving 11 bases between the germline ends. There are 14 residues in the CDR3. This CDR3 is CASSQAAGVYGYTF. The CDR3 DNA sequence: TGCGCCAGCAGCCAAGCGGCCGGGGTATATGGCTACACCTTC.

The chain uses TRBV6-6 and TRBJ2-5; TRBD2 is a possible D gene (6 bases). Between the trimmed V and J ends, which lost 3 bases and 5 bases, there was a span of 7 bases. CDR3 length: 12 residues. The germline V gene encodes CDR1 MNHNY and CDR2 SVGAGI (reference sequence). The CDR3 loop is CASSYTSETQYF. In DNA form, the CDR3 reads TGTGCCAGCAGTTATACTAGCGAGACCCAGTACTTC.

The chain has TRBV30 and TRBJ1-5; TRBD1 matches at 7 bases. J gave up 6 bases and V 1 base, and 3 bases lay outside the gene matches. This CDR3 spans 13 amino acids. CDR1 is GTSNPN and CDR2 is SVGIG in the germline V gene (reference sequence). CDR3 nucleotide sequence: TGTGCCTGGAGTGCAGGGACAGTTCAGCCCCAGCATTTT. Translation: CAWSAGTVQPQHF.

V and J are TRBV6-1 and TRBJ1-1; 11 bases match TRBD1. V lost 6 bases, J lost 1 base, and 1 base stayed unmatched. Germline values: CDR1 MNHNS, CDR2 SASEGT. The CDR3 consists of 14 residues. CDR3 region: CASRDRGPNTEAFF. The CDR3, as DNA: TGTGCCAGCAGGGACAGGGGGCCGAACACTGAAGCTTTCTTT.

The chain couples TRBV7-9 to TRBJ2-3; 7 bases are a match to TRBD2. After removal of 10 bases from V and 4 bases from J, the junction contained 8 bases not matched to a gene. CDR1 SEHNR and CDR2 FQNEAQ come from the germline V gene (reference sequence). The CDR3 is 13 residues long. The CDR3 sequence is CATLDGGSDTQYF. The CDR3 nucleotides read TGTGCCACCCTGGACGGGGGGTCAGATACGCAGTATTTT.

This chain connects TRBV5-4 to TRBJ1-1; no definite D call. This CDR3 is 15 amino acids long. Per the germline V gene, CDR1 is SGHNT and CDR2 is YYREEE (reference sequence). V lost 4 bases to trimming and J lost 1 base, with 14 bases between them. The CDR3 DNA reads TGTGCCAGCAGCGTCGTGGGAGGGTCGAACACTGAAGCTTTCTTT. Translating gives CASSVVGGSNTEAFF.

The chain has TRBV5-6 and TRBJ1-4, with TRBD1 identical over 8 bases. CDR1 and CDR2 from the germline V gene are SGHDT and YYEEEE. V was pared by 1 base and J by 5 bases, with 4 bases of the junction left unmatched. This CDR3 is built from 15 residues. This CDR3 reads CASSLTTGVNEKLFF. In DNA form, the CDR3 reads TGTGCCAGCAGCTTGACGACAGGGGTGAATGAAAAACTGTTTTTT.

This chain joins TRBV6-5 and TRBJ2-2; tentative D call: TRBD2 (5 bases). The germline gives CDR1 MNHEY, CDR2 SVGAGI. CDR3 length: 15 amino acids. The germline V and J ends were trimmed by 3 bases and 4 bases, with 12 bases remaining between them. Here the CDR3 DNA reads TGTGCCAGCAGTTATGGTGGGAGTAGCACCGGGGAGCTGTTTTTT. The encoded protein is CASSYGGSSTGELFF.

This chain connects TRBV6-1 to TRBJ1-5, with unresolved D. V lost 6 bases to trimming and J lost 7 bases, with 16 bases between them. This CDR3 comprises 14 residues. CDR1 and CDR2 from the germline V gene are MNHNS and SASEGT. CDR3 amino acids: CASSVNGEEQPQHF. As DNA, the CDR3 is TGTGCCAGCAGCGTGAACGGGGAAGAACAGCCCCAGCATTTT.

This chain uses TRBV5-1 with TRBJ2-7; 8 nucleotides match TRBD1. Germline V gene data show CDR1 as SGHRS and CDR2 as YFSETQ. The CDR3 loop spans 17 amino acids. The junction had 13 bases not matched to a gene; V was cut back by 4 bases and J by 1 base. The DNA for the CDR3 is TGCGCCAGCAGCAGGACAGGGATGCAGGGCGGGTCCTACGAGCAGTACTTC. Protein product: CASSRTGMQGGSYEQYF.

The V gene is TRBV30, the J gene TRBJ2-7, with a weak D call TRBD2 (6 bases). The CDR3 loop spans 11 amino acids. V was trimmed by 5 bases and J by 7 bases, leaving 12 bases between them. Germline loops: CDR1 GTSNPN, CDR2 SVGIG (reference sequence). The chain's CDR3 is CAWGGSGEQYF. The CDR3 nucleotides read TGTGCCTGGGGCGGAAGCGGGGAGCAGTACTTC.

The CDR3, as DNA: TGTGCCAGCAGCACGGCTAGCGGACGCTCCTACAATGAGCAGTTCTTC. This codes for CASSTASGRSYNEQFF. The gene calls are TRBV9 and TRBJ2-1; TRBD2 matches 7 bases. The V gene end was trimmed by 4 bases and the J gene end by 0 bases; junction bases not matched to a gene: 7. The CDR3 loop spans 16 amino acids. The V gene's germline CDR1 is SGDLS and CDR2 YYNGEE. Together with reference TRBV9 and TRBJ2-1, the CDR3 gives the full variable domain: DSGVTQTPKHLITATGQRVTLRCSPRSGDLSVYWYQQSLDQGLQFLIQYYNGEERAKGNILERFSAQQFPDLHSELNLSSLELGDSALYFCASSTASGRSYNEQFFGPGTRLTVL.

This chain connects TRBV6-1 to TRBJ1-2; no clear D gene. CDR1 MNHNS and CDR2 SASEGT come from the germline V gene. This CDR3 is built from 13 residues. V lost 0 bases and J lost 8, with 10 bases in between. The CDR3 DNA sequence: TGTGCCAGCAGTGAAGCGGGAGTACGAGGCTACACCTTC. Protein sequence: CASSEAGVRGYTF.

CDR3 DNA: TGTGCCAGCAGTTTAGTACCAGGGGATGTTGGGAACACTGAAGCTTTCTTT. Its protein product is CASSLVPGDVGNTEAFF. The chain is built from TRBV27 and TRBJ1-1; TRBD1 is a possible D gene (6 bases). V lost 2 bases and J 1 base, leaving 17 bases between the germline ends. Germline V CDR1 and CDR2: MNHEY, SMNVEV (reference sequence). The CDR3 runs 17 residues.

The genes are TRBV7-9 and TRBJ2-5, with a possible D match to TRBD2 (6 bases). CDR1 and CDR2 from the germline V gene are SEHNR and FQNEAQ (reference sequence). The V gene lost 5 bases and the J gene lost 0 bases, with 19 bases spanning the gap. This CDR3 has 17 residues. The CDR3 sequence is CASSPNGLRGNQETQYF. The CDR3 DNA is TGTGCCAGCAGCCCCAACGGCTTACGGGGGAACCAAGAGACCCAGTACTTC.

In nucleotides, the CDR3 is TGCGCCAGCAGCTGGGGGCAGGGTAACACTGAAGCTTTCTTT. Its translation: CASSWGQGNTEAFF. The rearrangement links TRBV5-1 to TRBJ1-1, with a possible D match to TRBD1 (6 bases). The CDR3 is made up of 14 amino acids. Germline CDR1 reads SGHRS; CDR2 reads YFSETQ. Trimming stripped 3 bases from V and 2 bases from J, with 11 bases between. Full variable domain (missing parts from reference TRBV5-1 and TRBJ1-1): KAGVTQTPRYLIKTRGQQVTLSCSPISGHRSVSWYQQTPGQGLQFLFEYFSETQRNKGNFPGRFSGRQFSNSRSEMNVSTLELGDSALYLCASSWGQGNTEAFFGQGTRLTVV.

This chain joins TRBV9 and TRBJ2-3; 8 bases line up with TRBD1. The CDR3 has 16 amino acids. V shed 4 bases and J 8 bases; nucleotides not matched to a gene: 15. Germline V gene data show CDR1 as SGDLS and CDR2 as YYNGEE. The CDR3 sequence is CASSKRLGQGEGTQYF. In DNA form, the CDR3 reads TGTGCCAGCAGCAAACGACTCGGACAGGGAGAGGGTACGCAGTATTTT.

The chain recombines TRBV6-5 with TRBJ2-7; 7 nucleotides agree with TRBD1. Unmatched junction bases numbered 8, after V lost 4 bases and J lost 2 bases. Germline V gene data show CDR1 as MNHEY and CDR2 as SVGAGI. The CDR3 totals 15 residues. CDR3 region: CASSFRDSFAYEQYF. CDR3 DNA: TGTGCCAGCAGTTTCCGGGACAGCTTTGCCTACGAGCAGTACTTC.

The rearrangement links TRBV29-1 to TRBJ2-1; TRBD2 agrees at 8 bases. The CDR3 is 13 amino acids. Germline CDR1 reads SQVTM; CDR2 reads ANQGSEA. J lost 6 bases, V lost 5 bases, and 6 bases had no gene match. The CDR3 loop reads CSVRAGVGNEQFF. The CDR3 DNA follows: TGCAGCGTTCGAGCGGGAGTGGGCAATGAGCAGTTCTTC.

This chain uses TRBV11-3 with TRBJ2-1; 11 nucleotides match TRBD2. This CDR3 has 16 residues. Per the germline V gene, CDR1 is SGHNT and CDR2 is YENEEA. With V trimmed by 0 bases and J by 7 bases, 5 bases remained unmatched. In DNA, the CDR3 is TGTGCCAGCAGCTTAGAGCTAGCGGGAGGAGATAATGAGCAGTTCTTC. Its translation is CASSLELAGGDNEQFF.

This chain joins TRBV7-5 and TRBJ1-2. TRBV7-5 is reported as a pseudogene. This CDR3 region has 13 residues. CDR3 coding DNA: TGTGCCAGAAGGGGGGACTCTAACTATGGCTACACCTTC. Its translation: CARRGDSNYGYTF.